This TCR beta chain is from a study of OX40 agonist ivuxolimab in advanced cancers. Study-wide context: The dose-escalation group included hepatocellular carcinoma, melanoma, renal cell carcinoma and head and neck cancer.

The CDR3 has 13 residues. Trimming shortened V by 0 bases and J by 16 bases, and 19 bases separated the two germline ends. Per the germline V gene, CDR1 is GTSNPN and CDR2 is SVGIG (reference sequence). In its sample, this clone was seen once. The target antigen is unknown. Only in-frame clones appear in the TCRdb table, and some are missing; sequencing was by immunoSEQ multiplex PCR. Among about 53,000 clones listed, 85% to 90% were seen once. Study-wide findings and caveats: In the 0.1 to 3.0 mg/kg range, CD4+ and CD8+ blood T cells had expanded clonally by week 6.

Sequencing was performed on CD4+ or CD8+ T cells sorted from blood, taken in a trial of the OX40 agonist ivuxolimab. The rearrangement joins TRBV30 to TRBJ2-1; D may be TRBD1 or TRBD2 (7 bases each). The sequence was obtained from an adult with an advanced solid tumor such as melanoma, head and neck, liver or kidney cancer. The CDR3 loop reads CAWSVVGGAGAFF. The CDR3 nucleotides are TGTGCCTGGAGTGTAGTAGGGGGCGCGGGAGCTTTCTTC.